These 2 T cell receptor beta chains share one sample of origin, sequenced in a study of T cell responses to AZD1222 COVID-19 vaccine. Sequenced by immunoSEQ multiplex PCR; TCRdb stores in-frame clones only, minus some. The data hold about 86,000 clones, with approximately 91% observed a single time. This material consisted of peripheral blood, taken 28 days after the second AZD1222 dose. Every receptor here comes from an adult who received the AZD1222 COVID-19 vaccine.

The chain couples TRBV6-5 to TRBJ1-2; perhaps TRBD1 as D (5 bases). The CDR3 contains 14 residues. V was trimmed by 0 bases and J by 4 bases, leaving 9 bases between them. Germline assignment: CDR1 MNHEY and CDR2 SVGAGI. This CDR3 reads CASSYSRDSYGYTF. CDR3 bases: TGTGCCAGCAGTTACTCCCGTGACAGCTATGGCTACACCTTC.

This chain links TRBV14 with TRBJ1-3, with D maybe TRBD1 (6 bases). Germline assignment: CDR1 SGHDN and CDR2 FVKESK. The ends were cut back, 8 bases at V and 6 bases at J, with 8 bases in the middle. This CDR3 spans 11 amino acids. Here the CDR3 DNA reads TGTGCCAGCGGGACAACAAACACCATATATTTT. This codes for CASGTTNTIYF. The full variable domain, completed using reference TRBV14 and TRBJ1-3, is EAGVTQFPSHSVIEKGQTVTLRCDPISGHDNLYWYRRVMGKEIKFLLHFVKESKQDESGMPNNRFLAERTGGTYSTLKVQPAELEDSGVYFCASGTTNTIYFGEGSWLTVV.